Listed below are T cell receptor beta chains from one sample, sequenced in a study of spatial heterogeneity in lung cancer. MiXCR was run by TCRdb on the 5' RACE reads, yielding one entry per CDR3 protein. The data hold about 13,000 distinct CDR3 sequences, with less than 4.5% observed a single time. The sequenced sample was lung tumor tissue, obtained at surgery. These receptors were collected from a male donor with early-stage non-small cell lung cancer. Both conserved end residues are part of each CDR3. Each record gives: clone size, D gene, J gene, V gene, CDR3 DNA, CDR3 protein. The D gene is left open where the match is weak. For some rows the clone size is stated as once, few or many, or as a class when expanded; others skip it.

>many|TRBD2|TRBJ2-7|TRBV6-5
TGTGCCAGCAGGCCACTAGCGGGAGGGTTCTACGAGCAGTACTTC
CASRPLAGGFYEQYF
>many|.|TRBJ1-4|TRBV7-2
TGTGCCAGCAGCTTAGGTCTGGAGGCGGCTAATGAAAAACTGTTTTTT
CASSLGLEAANEKLFF
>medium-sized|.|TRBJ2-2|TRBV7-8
TGTGCCAGCAGCTTAGGGGACACCGGGTGCACCGGGGAGCTGTTTTTT
CASSLGDTGCTGELFF
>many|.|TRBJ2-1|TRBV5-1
TGCGCCAGCAGCTTGGCAGGCGACAGCTCCTACAATGAGCAGTTCTTC
CASSLAGDSSYNEQFF
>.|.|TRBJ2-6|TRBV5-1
TGCGCCAGCAGCCAGGGACATAGCTCTGGGGCCAACGTCCTGACTTTC
CASSQGHSSGANVLTF
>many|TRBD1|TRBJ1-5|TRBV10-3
TGTGCCATCAGTCCAGGGACAGGTCAGCCCCAGCATTTT
CAISPGTGQPQHF
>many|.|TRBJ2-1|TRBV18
TGTGCCAGCTCACCACCGATGGGGGGGCCGGTAAATGAGCAGTTCTTC
CASSPPMGGPVNEQFF
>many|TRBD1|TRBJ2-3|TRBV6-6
TGTGCCAGCAGTTACTCGGGCAGGGGGCTCGGGGATACGCAGTATTTT
CASSYSGRGLGDTQYF
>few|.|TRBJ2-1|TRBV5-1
TGCGCCAGCAGCGCCTCAGGGAATTCTGGCGGCAATGAGCAGTTCTTC
CASSASGNSGGNEQFF
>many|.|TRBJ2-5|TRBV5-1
TGCGCCAGCAGTTCCGGGTCCAACGATCAAGAGACCCAGTACTTC
CASSSGSNDQETQYF
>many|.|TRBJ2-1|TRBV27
TGTGCCAGCAGTTTAGGAAGCGGGTACAATGAGCAGTTCTTC
CASSLGSGYNEQFF
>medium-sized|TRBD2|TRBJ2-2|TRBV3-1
TGTGCCAGCAGCCAACGTTCGACTAGCGGGAGTCGAGCCGGGGAGCTGTTTTTT
CASSQRSTSGSRAGELFF
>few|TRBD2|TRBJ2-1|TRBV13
TGTGCCAGCAGAAGGAGCGGGAGGGCCCCTGGCTGGAATGAGCAGTTCTTC
CASRRSGRAPGWNEQFF
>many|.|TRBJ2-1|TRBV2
TGTGCCAGCAGTGAAGGAACAGTAGAGCAGTTCTTC
CASSEGTVEQFF
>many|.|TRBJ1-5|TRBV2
TGTGCCAGTCAACTCGCAGGGGCCCAGCATTTT
CASQLAGAQHF
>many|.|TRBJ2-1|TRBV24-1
TGTGCCACCAGTGAAACCGGGACCCTGGGCGGTGATGAGCAGTTCTTC
CATSETGTLGGDEQFF
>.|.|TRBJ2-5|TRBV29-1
TGCATCGTTGAATGGGAGGTAGGTTTCGAGACCCAGTACTTC
CIVEWEVGFETQYF
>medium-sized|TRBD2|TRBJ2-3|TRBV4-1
TGCGCCAGCAGCCAAGCATTGGGACTAGTGAGCACAGATACGCAGTATTTT
CASSQALGLVSTDTQYF
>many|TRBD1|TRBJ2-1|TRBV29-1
TGCAGCGGCCGGGACAGGATTCTTCATGAGCAGTTCTTC
CSGRDRILHEQFF
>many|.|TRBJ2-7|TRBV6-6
TGTGCCAGCGGGGTGGGGTCCGAGCAGTACTTC
CASGVGSEQYF
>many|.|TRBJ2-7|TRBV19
TGTGCCAGTAGCCCGACAGCGACCTACGAGCAGTACTTC
CASSPTATYEQYF
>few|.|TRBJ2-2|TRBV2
TGTGCCAGCAGTTATCAGGGAAACACCGGGGAGCTGTTTTTT
CASSYQGNTGELFF
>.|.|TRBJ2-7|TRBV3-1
TGTGCCAGCAGCCAAGATTATGGTGGCGAGCAGTACTTC
CASSQDYGGEQYF
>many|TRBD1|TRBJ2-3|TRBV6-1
TGTGCCAGCACGACAGGGACGGTAGCACATGCAGATACGCAGTATTTT
CASTTGTVAHADTQYF
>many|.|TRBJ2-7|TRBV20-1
TGCAGTGCTAGTAGCGGCGGAGAGGAGCAGTACTTC
CSASSGGEEQYF
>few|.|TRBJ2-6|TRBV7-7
TGTGCCAGCAGCCCCCTCAGCTCTGGGGCCAACGTCCTGACTTTC
CASSPLSSGANVLTF
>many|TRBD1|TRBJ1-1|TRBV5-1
TGCGCCAGCAGCTTCTCCGGGACAGGGGGCGAAGCTTTCTTT
CASSFSGTGGEAFF
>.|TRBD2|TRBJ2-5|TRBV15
TGTGCCACCAGCAGAGATTCTAGCGGCCAAGAGACCCAGTACTTC
CATSRDSSGQETQYF
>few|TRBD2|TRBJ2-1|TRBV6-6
TGTGCCAGCAGTTACGCTGGGACTAGCGGGAGGGGCTACAATGAGCAGTTCTTC
CASSYAGTSGRGYNEQFF
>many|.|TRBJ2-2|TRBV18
TGTGCCAGCTCACCTCGGGCCGCGGAGCTGTTTTTT
CASSPRAAELFF
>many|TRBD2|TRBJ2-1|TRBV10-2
TGCGCCAGCAGTGAGTCAAACTTCGGGACTAGCGGGAGTCGGAATGAGCAGTTCTTC
CASSESNFGTSGSRNEQFF
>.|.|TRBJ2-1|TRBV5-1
TGCGCCAGCAGCCGGGACATCTACAATGAGCAGTTCTTC
CASSRDIYNEQFF
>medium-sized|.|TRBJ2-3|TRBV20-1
TGCAGTGCTGTTACCACAGGGACCCCAGATACGCAGTATTTT
CSAVTTGTPDTQYF
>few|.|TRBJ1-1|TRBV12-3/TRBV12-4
TGTGCCAGCAGTTCGGGATGCACTGAAGCTTTCTTT
CASSSGCTEAFF
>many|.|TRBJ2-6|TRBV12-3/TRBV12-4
TGTGCCAGCAGTTTTTCCTCTGGGGCCAACGTCCTGACTTTC
CASSFSSGANVLTF
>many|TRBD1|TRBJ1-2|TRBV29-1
TGCAGCGTTGACCTGGACAGGGGGAATGGCTACACCTTC
CSVDLDRGNGYTF
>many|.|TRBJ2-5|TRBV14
TGTGCCAGCAGCCCACGGACTGTACTTCTTGGAGAGACCCAGTACTTC
CASSPRTVLLGETQYF
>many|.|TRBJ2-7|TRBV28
TGTGCCAGCAGCCAACGTTACTACGAGCAGTACTTC
CASSQRYYEQYF